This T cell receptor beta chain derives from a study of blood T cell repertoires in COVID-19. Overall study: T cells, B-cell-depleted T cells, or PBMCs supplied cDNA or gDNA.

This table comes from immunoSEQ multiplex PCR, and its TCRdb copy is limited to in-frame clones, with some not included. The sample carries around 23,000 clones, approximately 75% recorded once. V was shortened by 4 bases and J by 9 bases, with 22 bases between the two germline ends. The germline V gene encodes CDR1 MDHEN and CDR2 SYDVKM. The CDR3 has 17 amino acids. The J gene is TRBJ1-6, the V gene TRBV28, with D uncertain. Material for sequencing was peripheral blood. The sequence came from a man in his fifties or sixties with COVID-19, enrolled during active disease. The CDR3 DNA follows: TGTGCCAGCAGTTCCCCGTGGGAGGTTAGGATGGGTTCACCCCTCCACTTT. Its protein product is CASSSPWEVRMGSPLHF.